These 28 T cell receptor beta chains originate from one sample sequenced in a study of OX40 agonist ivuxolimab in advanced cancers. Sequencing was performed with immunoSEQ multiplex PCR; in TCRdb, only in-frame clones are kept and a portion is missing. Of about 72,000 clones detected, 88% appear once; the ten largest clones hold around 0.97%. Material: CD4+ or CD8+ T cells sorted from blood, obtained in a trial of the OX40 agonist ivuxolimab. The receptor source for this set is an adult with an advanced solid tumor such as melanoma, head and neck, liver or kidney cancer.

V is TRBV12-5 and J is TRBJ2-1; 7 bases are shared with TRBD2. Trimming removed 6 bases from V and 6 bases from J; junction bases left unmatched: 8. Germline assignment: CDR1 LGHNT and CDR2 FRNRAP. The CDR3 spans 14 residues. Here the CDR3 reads CASGPPGLFNEQFF. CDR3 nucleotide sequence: TGTGCTAGTGGGCCCCCGGGACTATTCAATGAGCAGTTCTTC.

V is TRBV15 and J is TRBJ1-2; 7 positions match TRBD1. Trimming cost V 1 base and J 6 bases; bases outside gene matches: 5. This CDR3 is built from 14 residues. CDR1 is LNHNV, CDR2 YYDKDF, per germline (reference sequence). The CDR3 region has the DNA TGTGCCACCAGCAGAGTGGGACAGCAAGATGGCTACACCTTC. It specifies CATSRVGQQDGYTF.

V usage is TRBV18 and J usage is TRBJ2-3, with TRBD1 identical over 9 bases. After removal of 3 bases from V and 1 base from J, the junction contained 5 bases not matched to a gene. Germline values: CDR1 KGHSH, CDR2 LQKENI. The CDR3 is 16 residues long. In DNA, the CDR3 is TGTGCCAGCTCACCGGACAGGGGCGGCGGCACAGATACGCAGTATTTT. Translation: CASSPDRGGGTDTQYF.

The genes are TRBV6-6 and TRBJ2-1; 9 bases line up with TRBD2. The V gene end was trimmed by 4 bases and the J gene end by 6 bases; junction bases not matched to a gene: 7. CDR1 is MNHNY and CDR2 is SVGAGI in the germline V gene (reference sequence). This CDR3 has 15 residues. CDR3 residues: CASSSSGGRGNEQFF. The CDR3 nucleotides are TGTGCCAGCAGTTCAAGCGGGGGGCGGGGCAATGAGCAGTTCTTC.

CDR3 sequence (DNA): TGTGCCAGCAGACTCTCGACAGGACCGAGCACAGATACGCAGTATTTT. It is translated as CASRLSTGPSTDTQYF. The chain employs TRBV7-9 and TRBJ2-3, with D possibly matching TRBD1 (6 bases). CDR1 is SEHNR and CDR2 is FQNEAQ in the germline V gene (reference sequence). V was trimmed by 6 bases and J by 0 bases, leaving 16 bases between them. This CDR3 is 16 amino acids long.

CDR3 bases: TGTGCCATCAGTGTGGCTTTGGATACGCAGTATTTT. Protein: CAISVALDTQYF. The chain recombines TRBV10-3 with TRBJ2-3; D remains ambiguous. Germline CDR1 is ENHRY and CDR2 is SYGVKD. CDR3 length: 12 residues. Between the trimmed V and J ends, which lost 4 bases and 6 bases, there was a span of 8 bases.

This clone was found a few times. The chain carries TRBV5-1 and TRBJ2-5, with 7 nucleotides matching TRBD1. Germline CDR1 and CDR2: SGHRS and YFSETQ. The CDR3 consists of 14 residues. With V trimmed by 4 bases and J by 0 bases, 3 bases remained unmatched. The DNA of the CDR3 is TGCGCCAGCAGCAGGGGACAGAACCAAGAGACCCAGTACTTC. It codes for CASSRGQNQETQYF.

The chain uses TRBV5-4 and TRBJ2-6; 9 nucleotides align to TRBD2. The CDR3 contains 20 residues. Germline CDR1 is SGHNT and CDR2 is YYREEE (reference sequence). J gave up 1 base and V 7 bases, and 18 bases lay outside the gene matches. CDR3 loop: CASRLGRGRVRGSGANVLTF. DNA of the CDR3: TGTGCCAGCCGTCTGGGGCGCGGGAGGGTACGAGGATCTGGGGCCAACGTCCTGACTTTC.

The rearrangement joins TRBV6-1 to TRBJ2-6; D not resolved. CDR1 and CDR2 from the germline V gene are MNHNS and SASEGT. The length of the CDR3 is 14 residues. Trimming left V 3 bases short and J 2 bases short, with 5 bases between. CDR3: CASSEGTGANVLTF. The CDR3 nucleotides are TGTGCCAGCAGTGAGGGGACTGGGGCCAACGTCCTGACTTTC.

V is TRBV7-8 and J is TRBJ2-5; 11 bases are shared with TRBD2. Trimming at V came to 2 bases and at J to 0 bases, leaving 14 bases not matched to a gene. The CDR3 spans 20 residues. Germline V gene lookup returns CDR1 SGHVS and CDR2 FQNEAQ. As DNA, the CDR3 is TGTGCCAGCAGCTTAAGCTCTTTTGCTAGCGGGGGGCAGTACCAAGAGACCCAGTACTTC. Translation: CASSLSSFASGGQYQETQYF.

For the CDR3, the DNA is TGTGCCAGTAGTATAAGGGGAGGGTCTGGGGCCAACGTCCTGACTTTC. Protein: CASSIRGGSGANVLTF. This chain links TRBV19 with TRBJ2-6, with 7 bases that match TRBD2. CDR1 is LNHDA and CDR2 is SQIVND in the germline V gene (reference sequence). V was pared by 2 bases and J by 1 base, with 2 bases of the junction left unmatched. The CDR3 is 16 residues long.

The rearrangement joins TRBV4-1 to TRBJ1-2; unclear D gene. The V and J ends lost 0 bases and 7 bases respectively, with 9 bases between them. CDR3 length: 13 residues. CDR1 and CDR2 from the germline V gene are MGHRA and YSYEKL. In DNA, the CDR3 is TGCGCCAGCAGCCAAGAAAGGGCCGGTGGCTACACCTTC. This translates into CASSQERAGGYTF.

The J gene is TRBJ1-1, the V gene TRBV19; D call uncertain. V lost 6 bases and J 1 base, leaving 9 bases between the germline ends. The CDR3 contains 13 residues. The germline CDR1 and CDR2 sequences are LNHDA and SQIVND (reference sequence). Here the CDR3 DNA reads TGTGCCAGTAGCCTGTTTCGGAACACTGAAGCTTTCTTT. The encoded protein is CASSLFRNTEAFF.

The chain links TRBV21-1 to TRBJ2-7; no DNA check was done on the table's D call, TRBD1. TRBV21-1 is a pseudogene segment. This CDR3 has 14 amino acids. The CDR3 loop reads CASNLDRSSYEQYF. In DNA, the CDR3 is TGTGCCAGCAACTTGGACAGAAGCTCCTACGAGCAGTACTTC.

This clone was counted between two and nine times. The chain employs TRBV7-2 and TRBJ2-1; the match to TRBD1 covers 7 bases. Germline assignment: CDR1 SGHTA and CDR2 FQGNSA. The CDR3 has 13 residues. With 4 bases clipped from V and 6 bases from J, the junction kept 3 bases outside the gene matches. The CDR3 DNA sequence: TGTGCCAGCAGCTCCTGGACAGGCAATGAGCAGTTCTTC. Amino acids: CASSSWTGNEQFF.

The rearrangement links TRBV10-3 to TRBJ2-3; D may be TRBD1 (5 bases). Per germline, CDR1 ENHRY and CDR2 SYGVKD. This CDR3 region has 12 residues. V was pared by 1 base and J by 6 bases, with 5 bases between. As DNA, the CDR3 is TGTGCCATCAGTGAGTGGGGCGATACGCAGTATTTT. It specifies CAISEWGDTQYF.

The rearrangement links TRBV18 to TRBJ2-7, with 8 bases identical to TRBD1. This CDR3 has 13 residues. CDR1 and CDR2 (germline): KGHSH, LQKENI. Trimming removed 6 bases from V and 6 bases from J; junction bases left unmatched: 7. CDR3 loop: CASSRTGLLEQYF. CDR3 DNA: TGTGCCAGCTCGAGGACAGGGCTCCTCGAGCAGTACTTC.

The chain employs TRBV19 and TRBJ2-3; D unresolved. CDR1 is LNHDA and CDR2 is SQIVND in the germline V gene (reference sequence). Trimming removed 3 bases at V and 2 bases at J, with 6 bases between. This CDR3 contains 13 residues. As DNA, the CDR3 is TGTGCCAGTAGTATTGCGGACACAGATACGCAGTATTTT. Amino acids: CASSIADTDTQYF.

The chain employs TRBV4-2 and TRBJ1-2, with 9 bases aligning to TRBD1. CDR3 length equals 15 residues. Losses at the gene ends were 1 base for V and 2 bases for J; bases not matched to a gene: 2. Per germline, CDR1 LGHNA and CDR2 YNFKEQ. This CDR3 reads CASSQGGTGNYGYTF. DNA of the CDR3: TGTGCCAGCAGCCAAGGGGGGACAGGGAACTATGGCTACACCTTC.

The CDR3, as DNA: TGTGCCAGTAGTGCGACAGTAAGTGAGCAGTTCTTC. It translates to CASSATVSEQFF. The chain employs TRBV19 and TRBJ2-1, with D perhaps TRBD1 (5 bases). Germline loops: CDR1 LNHDA, CDR2 SQIVND (reference sequence). With 5 bases removed from V and 9 bases from J, the gap between germline ends came to 11 bases. The CDR3 loop spans 12 amino acids.

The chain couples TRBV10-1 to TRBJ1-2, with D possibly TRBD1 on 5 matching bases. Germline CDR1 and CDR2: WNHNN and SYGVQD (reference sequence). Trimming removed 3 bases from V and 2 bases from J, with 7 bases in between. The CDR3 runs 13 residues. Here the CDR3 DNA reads TGCGCCAGCAGTGAAGGGACCAACTATGGCTACACCTTC. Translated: CASSEGTNYGYTF.

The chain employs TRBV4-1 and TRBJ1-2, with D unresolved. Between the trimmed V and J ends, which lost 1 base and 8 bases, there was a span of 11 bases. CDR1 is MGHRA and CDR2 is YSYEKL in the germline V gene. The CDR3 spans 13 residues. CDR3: CASSQVSAGGYTF. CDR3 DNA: TGCGCCAGCAGCCAAGTTTCTGCGGGGGGCTACACCTTC.

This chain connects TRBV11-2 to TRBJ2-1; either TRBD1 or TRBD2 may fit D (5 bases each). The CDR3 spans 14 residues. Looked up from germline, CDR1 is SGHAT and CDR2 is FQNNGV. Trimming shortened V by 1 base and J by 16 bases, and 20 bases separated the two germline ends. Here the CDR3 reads CASSLVGSRDPSFF. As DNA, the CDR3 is TGTGCCAGCAGCTTAGTCGGTAGCCGGGACCCGAGTTTCTTC.

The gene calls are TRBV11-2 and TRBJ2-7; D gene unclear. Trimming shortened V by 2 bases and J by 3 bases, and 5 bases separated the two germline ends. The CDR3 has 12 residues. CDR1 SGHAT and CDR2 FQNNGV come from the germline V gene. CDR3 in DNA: TGTGCCAGCAGCTTAACACACTACGAGCAGTACTTC. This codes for CASSLTHYEQYF.

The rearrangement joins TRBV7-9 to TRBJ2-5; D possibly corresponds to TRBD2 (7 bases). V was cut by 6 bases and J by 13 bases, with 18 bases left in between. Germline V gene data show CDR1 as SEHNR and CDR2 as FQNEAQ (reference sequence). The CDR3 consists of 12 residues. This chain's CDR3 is CASRPAGAHLYF. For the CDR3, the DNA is TGTGCCAGCAGGCCTGCGGGGGCCCATCTGTACTTC.

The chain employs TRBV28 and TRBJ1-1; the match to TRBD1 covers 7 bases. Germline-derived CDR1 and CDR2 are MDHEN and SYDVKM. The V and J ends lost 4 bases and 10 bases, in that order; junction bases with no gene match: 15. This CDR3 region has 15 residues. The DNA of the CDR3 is TGTGCCAGCAGTTCCCGCAACAGGGGTGGGATAAGAGCTTTCTTT. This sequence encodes CASSSRNRGGIRAFF.

CDR3 loop: CASSASGTHRDTQYF. The CDR3, as DNA: TGTGCCAGCTCAGCGTCCGGGACCCACCGCGATACGCAGTATTTT. The J gene is TRBJ2-3, the V gene TRBV18; D may correspond to TRBD1 or TRBD2 (5 bases each). CDR3 size: 15 residues. Trimming cost V 5 bases and J 6 bases, with 18 bases left between them. Germline CDR1 KGHSH, CDR2 LQKENI.

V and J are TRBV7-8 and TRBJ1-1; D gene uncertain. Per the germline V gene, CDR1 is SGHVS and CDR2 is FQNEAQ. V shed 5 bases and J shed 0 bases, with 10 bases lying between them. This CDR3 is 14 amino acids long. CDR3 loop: CASSPRTVNTEAFF. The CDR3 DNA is TGTGCCAGCAGCCCCCGTACGGTGAACACTGAAGCTTTCTTT.